Listed below are T cell receptor beta chains from one sample, sequenced in a study of blood T cell repertoires in COVID-19. Produced via immunoSEQ multiplex PCR; TCRdb's table is partial and in-frame only. Of about 78,000 clones detected, around nine tenths appear once; the ten largest clones hold roughly 4.5%. Material: peripheral blood. The receptors originated from a man aged 50 to 59 with active or convalescent COVID-19. Each CDR3 is given with its conserved first and last residue. D genes are given only for firm matches.

len: 16; d_gene: TRBD1; v_gene: TRBV6-5; CDR3aa: CASSYGYRGDTGELFF
len: 13; d_gene: -; v_gene: TRBV7-9; CDR3aa: CASSLVHGYEQYF
len: 16; d_gene: -; v_gene: TRBV3-1/TRBV3-2; CDR3aa: CASSQGSALSGNTIYF
len: 15; d_gene: TRBD1; v_gene: TRBV2; CDR3aa: CASTRDRGLGQPQHF
len: 14; d_gene: -; v_gene: TRBV6-5; CDR3aa: CASSYSGGNQPQHF
len: 17; d_gene: TRBD1; v_gene: TRBV3-1/TRBV3-2; CDR3aa: CASSQYSPGQGAGGYTF
len: 13; d_gene: -; v_gene: TRBV28; CDR3aa: CATKGGGDTEAFF
len: 19; d_gene: -; v_gene: TRBV4-2; CDR3aa: CASSQDIPRVNSGANVLTF
len: 15; d_gene: TRBD1; v_gene: TRBV5-5; CDR3aa: CASSWGQNSNQPQHF
len: 14; d_gene: TRBD1; v_gene: TRBV5-4; CDR3aa: CASSSRQGLEEAFF
len: 14; d_gene: -; v_gene: TRBV9; CDR3aa: CASSVGQVGNTIYF
len: 16; d_gene: TRBD2; v_gene: TRBV29-1; CDR3aa: CSVEGQLAGGYNEQFF
len: 16; d_gene: TRBD2; v_gene: TRBV19; CDR3aa: CASSTRLAGRYNEQFF
len: 16; d_gene: -; v_gene: TRBV9; CDR3aa: CASSVDSGVTQETQYF
len: 15; d_gene: -; v_gene: TRBV6-5; CDR3aa: CASRSGAYSNQPQHF
len: 18; d_gene: TRBD1; v_gene: TRBV7-2; CDR3aa: CASSAGTGDSLYTDTQYF
len: 14; d_gene: -; v_gene: TRBV5-1; CDR3aa: CASCEGAYNSPLHF
len: 17; d_gene: TRBD1; v_gene: TRBV28; CDR3aa: CASSLAGQGSYNSPLHF
len: 16; d_gene: TRBD1; v_gene: TRBV5-5; CDR3aa: CASSWTGGYSTDTQYF
len: 13; d_gene: -; v_gene: TRBV6-5; CDR3aa: CASKRGGTGELFF
len: 13; d_gene: -; v_gene: TRBV28; CDR3aa: CASSLRRNEKLFF
len: 14; d_gene: -; v_gene: TRBV19; CDR3aa: CASSTKGLYVEQFF
len: 19; d_gene: -; v_gene: TRBV1; CDR3aa: CTSSQGQIHSLSGANVLTF
len: 14; d_gene: TRBD1; v_gene: TRBV7-2; CDR3aa: CASSLGQENTEAFF
len: 17; d_gene: -; v_gene: TRBV5-5; CDR3aa: CASSPWGGGGDGNTIYF
len: 14; d_gene: TRBD1; v_gene: TRBV2; CDR3aa: CASSSGTGKNIQYF
len: 14; d_gene: TRBD1; v_gene: TRBV27; CDR3aa: CASSSGQIQETQYF
len: 13; d_gene: -; v_gene: TRBV24-1; CDR3aa: CATSEGVGNIQYF